This passage covers 14 T cell receptor beta chains from one sample sequenced in a study of regulatory T cells in long-lasting Graves disease. Time point noted: persistent/refractory GD, antithyroid drugs over 5 years with positive TRAb. Extracted PBMC RNA gave rise to the TCR library. TCR beta libraries were built with iRepertoire HTBI primers and Arm-PCR of CDR3 regions. TCRdb processed the multiplex PCR reads anew with MiXCR; each CDR3 protein has one entry. The table shows about 470,000 distinct CDR3 sequences, with less than 25% occurring only once. The source was peripheral blood mononuclear cells (PBMCs), collected when the disease was refractory, from a patient treated with antithyroid drugs. Every receptor here comes from a female donor with Graves disease.

Comment on this clonotype: Given a much more abundant clone one base away, this may be a read error. The chain couples TRBV6-2 or TRBV6-3 to TRBJ2-5; TRBD1 matches at 10 bases. The length of the CDR3 is 15 residues. Germline V gene data show CDR1 as MNHEY and CDR2 as SVGEGT. V lost 5 bases, J lost 1 base, and 4 bases stayed unmatched. The CDR3 sequence is CASSVDRGGQETQYF. The CDR3 nucleotides read TGTGCCAGCAGTGTGGACAGGGGGGGCCAAGAGACCCAGTACTTC.

This clonotype was counted only a few times. The V and J genes are TRBV29-1 and TRBJ1-1; the D gene is possibly TRBD1 (5 bases). The CDR3 consists of 15 residues. Germline CDR1 and CDR2: SQVTM and ANQGSEA. V lost 0 bases and J 8 bases, leaving 19 bases between the germline ends. The DNA for the CDR3 is TGCAGCGTTGAAGATCCCCGGCCGACAGAGCCAGAAGCTTTCTTT. It translates to CSVEDPRPTEPEAFF.

This clonotype was seen at least ten times. The rearrangement links TRBV28 to TRBJ1-1; D unclear. Germline V lookup: CDR1 MDHEN, CDR2 SYDVKM. Trimming shortened V by 8 bases and J by 0 bases, and 13 bases separated the two germline ends. This CDR3 is 14 amino acids long. The CDR3 bases are TGTGCCAGCCGGACGGTAGGCTTGAACACTGAAGCTTTCTTT. This translates into CASRTVGLNTEAFF. The full variable domain, rest sourced from reference TRBV28 and TRBJ1-1, is DVKVTQSSRYLVKRTGEKVFLECVQDMDHENMFWYRQDPGLGLRLIYFSYDVKMKEKGDIPEGYSVSREKKERFSLILESASTNQTSMYLCASRTVGLNTEAFFGQGTRLTVV.

This clonotype was seen at least ten times. The chain employs TRBV30 and TRBJ1-4; D may be TRBD1 (5 bases). Per the germline V gene, CDR1 is GTSNPN and CDR2 is SVGIG (reference sequence). The CDR3 is 13 amino acids. V was cut by 2 bases and J by 7 bases, with 11 bases left in between. CDR3 nucleotide sequence: TGTGCCTGGAGTAAGGTTAGGGGTGAAAAACTGTTTTTT. This sequence encodes CAWSKVRGEKLFF.

The sample holds many counts of this clonotype. This sequence joins TRBV28 and TRBJ1-1; 9 bases match TRBD1. This CDR3 is built from 17 residues. The V segment lost 4 bases and the J segment 3 bases; nucleotides outside the gene matches: 12. From germline, CDR1 is MDHEN and CDR2 SYDVKM. The DNA of the CDR3 is TGTGCCAGCAGTTCCCGGACAGGGGAACAGTTGGACACTGAAGCTTTCTTT. Its protein product is CASSSRTGEQLDTEAFF.

A remark on this clonotype: This likely traces to a read error, being one base from a far larger clone. The V gene is TRBV7-4, the J gene TRBJ2-7; the match to TRBD2 covers 10 bases. Germline V gives CDR1 SGHVT, CDR2 SQSDAQ. The CDR3 sequence is 13 residues long. The CDR3 region has the DNA TGTGCCGGCAGCTCTAGCGGGAGCTACGAGCAGTACTTC. This gives the protein CAGSSSGSYEQYF.

CDR3 nucleotide sequence: TGTGCCAGCAGTTTATCTATGGCGGTGAGCTCCTACGAGCAGTACTTC. This gives the protein CASSLSMAVSSYEQYF. The chain has TRBV27 and TRBJ2-7, with unresolved D. This CDR3 spans 16 amino acids. Germline loops: CDR1 MNHEY, CDR2 SMNVEV (reference sequence). With 0 bases removed from V and 0 bases from J, the gap between germline ends came to 12 bases.

The chain uses TRBV7-3 and TRBJ2-7, with TRBD2 as a possible D gene (5 bases). This CDR3 comprises 13 residues. With 3 bases removed from V and 7 bases from J, the gap between germline ends came to 13 bases. The germline V gene encodes CDR1 SGHTA and CDR2 FQGTGA. The DNA of the CDR3 is TGTGCCAGCAGCTTCGACCCCGGCGGGGAGCAGTACTTC. Translating gives CASSFDPGGEQYF.

This clonotype appeared many times. The gene calls are TRBV27 and TRBJ2-2, with D perhaps assigned TRBD1 or TRBD2 (5 bases each). Trimming removed 8 bases at V and 6 bases at J, with 7 bases between. The CDR3 loop spans 11 amino acids. From germline, CDR1 is MNHEY and CDR2 SMNVEV (reference sequence). Here the CDR3 reads CASGTAGELFF. The CDR3 nucleotides are TGTGCCAGCGGGACGGCCGGGGAGCTGTTTTTT.

This clonotype was picked up many times. The chain is built from TRBV30 and TRBJ1-4, with D tentatively TRBD1 (5 bases). This CDR3 comprises 12 residues. The ends were cut back, 6 bases at V and 10 bases at J, with 15 bases in the middle. Germline loops: CDR1 GTSNPN, CDR2 SVGIG (reference sequence). The CDR3 spells CACGREQGKLFF. CDR3 nucleotides: TGTGCCTGTGGAAGGGAGCAGGGAAAACTGTTTTTT.

The chain carries TRBV5-1 and TRBJ2-1; tentatively, D is TRBD2 (5 bases). CDR3 size: 11 residues. Trimming took off 7 bases at V and 7 bases at J, with 9 bases between the two ends. Germline V CDR1 and CDR2: SGHRS, YFSETQ. DNA for the CDR3: TGCGCCAGCCGAGAGGGAAATGAGCAGTTCTTC. The encoded protein is CASREGNEQFF.

Only a few counts were recorded for this clonotype. CDR3 region: CASSFKTGQGVLNTEAFF. The CDR3 DNA reads as TGTGCCAGCAGCTTTAAAACGGGACAGGGGGTTCTGAACACTGAAGCTTTCTTT. The chain combines TRBV11-2 with TRBJ1-1, with 11 bases lining up with TRBD1. This CDR3 region has 18 residues. CDR1 is SGHAT, CDR2 FQNNGV, per germline. The V segment lost 3 bases and the J segment 0 bases; nucleotides outside the gene matches: 9.

The chain has TRBV11-1 and TRBJ2-3; a possible D gene is TRBD2 (5 bases). The CDR3 loop spans 14 amino acids. The V end was cut by 4 bases, the J end by 3 bases, with 11 bases between. Germline-derived CDR1 and CDR2 are SGHAT and FQDESV (reference sequence). The CDR3 DNA is TGTGCCAGCAGCTCGAGGACTTCTACAGATACGCAGTATTTT. Translated, it gives CASSSRTSTDTQYF. The whole variable domain, filled in from reference TRBV11-1 and TRBJ2-3, reads EAEVAQSPRYKITEKSQAVAFWCDPISGHATLYWYRQILGQGPELLVQFQDESVVDDSQLPKDRFSAERLKGVDSTLKIQPAELGDSAMYLCASSSRTSTDTQYFGPGTRLTVL.

Concerning this clonotype: A much larger clone lies a single base off, so this may be a read error. V and J are TRBV6-1 and TRBJ2-7, with 9 bases identical to TRBD2. V lost 7 bases and J lost 2; bases outside the gene matches: 3. The length of the CDR3 is 13 residues. Germline assignment: CDR1 MNHNS and CDR2 SASEGT. CDR3 in amino acids: CASTIAGAYEQYF. The CDR3 DNA reads as TGTGCCAGCACCATAGCGGGGGCCTACGAGCAGTACTTC.